This record concerns one TCR beta chain sequence. Its antigen is not known. Each sample contributed 75,000 to 100,000 TCR templates to the assay. TCRdb's table, derived via immunoSEQ multiplex PCR, lists solely in-frame clones and lacks some. This sample has about 100,000 clones, with 85% to 95% found just once. This sample is part of a study of siplizumab effects on memory and regulatory T cells. Overall study findings and caveats: Memory T cells appeared less diverse than naive cells, which seemed to contribute substantially to alloresponse. There were only a minor fraction of alloreactive clones that mapped to unstimulated subsets. Tregs proliferating in siplizumab cultures lacked confirmation of their suppressive function.

Germline CDR1 ENHRY, CDR2 SYGVKD. V was cut by 8 bases and J by 2 bases, with 12 bases left in between. This CDR3 is built from 13 residues. The source is a human donor in good health. The rearrangement joins TRBV10-3 to TRBJ1-2; D is unresolved. Sample: non-Treg CD4+ T cells sorted from blood. CDR3 nucleotide sequence: TGTGCCATCGAAGAAAGACGGAACTATGGCTACACCTTC. Its translation: CAIEERRNYGYTF.